This TCR beta chain was recovered during a study of T cell responses to AZD1222 COVID-19 vaccine. Germline V gene sequence: CDR1 SGHRS, CDR2 YFSETQ. The CDR3 totals 13 residues. The ends lost 2 bases at V and 7 bases at J; junction bases unmatched: 4. Profiled with immunoSEQ multiplex PCR; TCRdb holds only in-frame clones, not every one. The sample includes roughly 89,000 clones, around 89% of them seen just once. Study-level results: It was only after the peak T cell response that any repertoires were sampled.

Of note for this clone: Its antigen is currently unknown.

Specimen: peripheral blood, collected on day 0 of MenACWY control vaccination. The chain is built from TRBV5-1 and TRBJ1-2; 8 bases are a match to TRBD1. The clonotype comes from an adult in good health. The DNA for the CDR3 is TGCGCCAGCAGCTTTCAGGGGGCAGGTGGCTACACCTTC. This sequence encodes CASSFQGAGGYTF.